A selection of T cell receptor beta chains follows, all from one sample in a study of PD-L1 blockade in urothelial cancer. Method: immunoSEQ multiplex PCR; TCRdb's copy keeps in-frame clones and lacks some. The sample lists 35,000 or so clones; about four fifths were seen once. The sample was PBMCs, taken around atezolizumab (anti-PD-L1) treatment. These receptors all stem from a man in his 60s with urothelial cancer. The CDR3 runs from the conserved cysteine through the conserved F or W. A D gene is named only where the DNA matches it firmly. Only part of the rows carry a size: once, few, many, or a class if the clone is expanded.

CDR3nt: TGCAGCGTTCTCGGAGGTAATGAAAAACTGTTTTTT
CDR3aa: CSVLGGNEKLFF
abundance: once
j_gene: TRBJ1-4
v_gene: TRBV29-1
len: 12
d_gene: -

CDR3nt: TGTGCCAGCAGGGACAGGCGTTCTGGAAACACCATATATTTT
CDR3aa: CASRDRRSGNTIYF
abundance: -
j_gene: TRBJ1-3
v_gene: TRBV2
len: 14
d_gene: TRBD1

CDR3nt: TGCGCCAGCAGCTCAAGACAGGGAGCAGATACGCAGTATTTT
CDR3aa: CASSSRQGADTQYF
abundance: -
j_gene: TRBJ2-3
v_gene: TRBV5-1
len: 14
d_gene: TRBD1

CDR3nt: TGTGCCAGCAGCTGGACAGGGGGTCACAACTATGGCTACACCTTC
CDR3aa: CASSWTGGHNYGYTF
abundance: -
j_gene: TRBJ1-2
v_gene: TRBV5-8
len: 15
d_gene: TRBD1

CDR3nt: TGTGCCAGCAGCTTAGATTGGACTAGCGGGAGTCAAGATACGCAGTATTTT
CDR3aa: CASSLDWTSGSQDTQYF
abundance: -
j_gene: TRBJ2-3
v_gene: TRBV11-3
len: 17
d_gene: TRBD2

CDR3nt: TGTGCCAGCAGTGACTTGAGGACTAGCGGGAGGGCCCGTCAGTACTTC
CDR3aa: CASSDLRTSGRARQYF
abundance: -
j_gene: TRBJ2-7
v_gene: TRBV25-1
len: 16
d_gene: TRBD2

CDR3nt: TGTGCCAGCAGCTTAGTCGGCGCCCCAGGGGGGGAGACCCAGTACTTC
CDR3aa: CASSLVGAPGGETQYF
abundance: -
j_gene: TRBJ2-5
v_gene: TRBV7-8
len: 16
d_gene: -

CDR3nt: TGTGCCAGCAGTCATGACAACCCGGGACAGGGAGAGACCCAGTACTTC
CDR3aa: CASSHDNPGQGETQYF
abundance: -
j_gene: TRBJ2-5
v_gene: TRBV2
len: 16
d_gene: TRBD1

CDR3nt: TGCGCCAGCAGCTTGGCATTTGAGACAGGGGAAGCTTTCTTT
CDR3aa: CASSLAFETGEAFF
abundance: -
j_gene: TRBJ1-1
v_gene: TRBV5-1
len: 14
d_gene: TRBD1

CDR3nt: TGTGCCAGCAGCCCATGGGACAGGGGTGATACGCAGTATTTT
CDR3aa: CASSPWDRGDTQYF
abundance: -
j_gene: TRBJ2-3
v_gene: TRBV7-2
len: 14
d_gene: TRBD1

CDR3nt: TGTGCCAGCAGTCCACCGGGACTAGCGGGGGCGAACACCGGGGAGCTGTTTTTT
CDR3aa: CASSPPGLAGANTGELFF
abundance: -
j_gene: TRBJ2-2
v_gene: TRBV2
len: 18
d_gene: TRBD2

CDR3nt: TGCGCCAGCAGCTCAGGATGGAACACTGAAGCTTTCTTT
CDR3aa: CASSSGWNTEAFF
abundance: -
j_gene: TRBJ1-1
v_gene: TRBV5-1
len: 13
d_gene: -

CDR3nt: TGCAGCGTAGAGAACAGGGGATCTGGAAACACCATATATTTT
CDR3aa: CSVENRGSGNTIYF
abundance: -
j_gene: TRBJ1-3
v_gene: TRBV29-1
len: 14
d_gene: TRBD1

CDR3nt: TGTGCCAGCACCCGACAGGGAGTTGGCTCACCCCTCCACTTT
CDR3aa: CASTRQGVGSPLHF
abundance: few
j_gene: TRBJ1-6
v_gene: TRBV27
len: 14
d_gene: TRBD1

CDR3nt: TGTGCCAGCACCGGGACAGGGTCCTCCTACGAGCAGTACTTC
CDR3aa: CASTGTGSSYEQYF
abundance: few
j_gene: TRBJ2-7
v_gene: TRBV2
len: 14
d_gene: TRBD1

CDR3nt: TGTGCCAGCGAAACCTCTATTAACTATGGCTACACCTTC
CDR3aa: CASETSINYGYTF
abundance: -
j_gene: TRBJ1-2
v_gene: TRBV28
len: 13
d_gene: -

CDR3nt: TGTGCCAGCAGTTTATTTTCCGGGCCTGGGGGCGGCACTGAAGCTTTCTTT
CDR3aa: CASSLFSGPGGGTEAFF
abundance: -
j_gene: TRBJ1-1
v_gene: TRBV28
len: 17
d_gene: -

CDR3nt: TGTGCCAGCAGCTTGGGTGGTCTAGCTGGGGCCAACGTCCTGACTTTC
CDR3aa: CASSLGGLAGANVLTF
abundance: -
j_gene: TRBJ2-6
v_gene: TRBV7-2
len: 16
d_gene: -

CDR3nt: TGTGCCAGCAGCACGCAGGGCAATGAGCAGTTCTTC
CDR3aa: CASSTQGNEQFF
abundance: -
j_gene: TRBJ2-1
v_gene: TRBV28
len: 12
d_gene: -

CDR3nt: TGTGCCAGCAGCGGAACAGGGAGCCGGGAGACCCAGTACTTC
CDR3aa: CASSGTGSRETQYF
abundance: -
j_gene: TRBJ2-5
v_gene: TRBV7-8
len: 14
d_gene: -

CDR3nt: TGCGCCAGCAGCTTGAGGCGGGAGTTAAATGAGCAGTTCTTC
CDR3aa: CASSLRRELNEQFF
abundance: few
j_gene: TRBJ2-1
v_gene: TRBV5-1
len: 14
d_gene: TRBD2

CDR3nt: TGCGCCAGCAGCCAAACGGGACACGTCACCGGGGAGCTGTTTTTT
CDR3aa: CASSQTGHVTGELFF
abundance: -
j_gene: TRBJ2-2
v_gene: TRBV4-3
len: 15
d_gene: -

CDR3nt: TGCAGCGTTGACGGGACTAGTTTTCTCTACAATGAGCAGTTCTTC
CDR3aa: CSVDGTSFLYNEQFF
abundance: -
j_gene: TRBJ2-1
v_gene: TRBV29-1
len: 15
d_gene: TRBD2

CDR3nt: TGTGCCAGCAGCTTAGGGTCGGATCAGCCCCAGCATTTT
CDR3aa: CASSLGSDQPQHF
abundance: -
j_gene: TRBJ1-5
v_gene: TRBV7-8
len: 13
d_gene: -

CDR3nt: TGTGCCAGCACCCAACCCCCTGGGACAGTGAACACTGAAGCTTTCTTT
CDR3aa: CASTQPPGTVNTEAFF
abundance: -
j_gene: TRBJ1-1
v_gene: TRBV7-8
len: 16
d_gene: TRBD1

CDR3nt: TGTGCCAGCAGAGAGGTCATGATCGGAGAAGAGACCCAGTACTTC
CDR3aa: CASREVMIGEETQYF
abundance: -
j_gene: TRBJ2-5
v_gene: TRBV28
len: 15
d_gene: -

CDR3nt: TGTGCCAGCAGCCCGCTCGGGACACCCTCCTACAATGAGCAGTTCTTC
CDR3aa: CASSPLGTPSYNEQFF
abundance: -
j_gene: TRBJ2-1
v_gene: TRBV7-6
len: 16
d_gene: -

CDR3nt: TGTGCCTGGAGTGTTGGTCATCACCGGGGAGCTGTTTTT
CDR3aa: CAWSVGHHRGAVF
abundance: once
j_gene: TRBJ2-2
v_gene: TRBV30
len: 13
d_gene: -

CDR3nt: TGTGCCAGCAGAAACAGGGGCGGGAACATTCAGTACTTC
CDR3aa: CASRNRGGNIQYF
abundance: -
j_gene: TRBJ2-4
v_gene: TRBV7-2
len: 13
d_gene: TRBD1

CDR3nt: TGTGCCAGCAGCTTAGGGCAGACGAACACCGGGGAGCTGTTTTTT
CDR3aa: CASSLGQTNTGELFF
abundance: -
j_gene: TRBJ2-2
v_gene: TRBV11-2
len: 15
d_gene: -

CDR3nt: TGTGCCAGTACGGGGGGGCCCGGTGAGCAGTTCTTC
CDR3aa: CASTGGPGEQFF
abundance: -
j_gene: TRBJ2-1
v_gene: TRBV19
len: 12
d_gene: TRBD2

CDR3nt: TGTGCCAGCAGTTCGGGTCAGGGGGACACTGAAGCTTTCTTT
CDR3aa: CASSSGQGDTEAFF
abundance: -
j_gene: TRBJ1-1
v_gene: TRBV28
len: 14
d_gene: TRBD1

CDR3nt: TGTGCCAGTAGGTCTAACAGGGCCAATCAGCCCCAGCATTTT
CDR3aa: CASRSNRANQPQHF
abundance: -
j_gene: TRBJ1-5
v_gene: TRBV19
len: 14
d_gene: -

CDR3nt: TGTGCCAGTAGTTCTTACAGGGATGGGACAGATACGCAGTATTTT
CDR3aa: CASSSYRDGTDTQYF
abundance: few
j_gene: TRBJ2-3
v_gene: TRBV19
len: 15
d_gene: -

CDR3nt: TGTGCCAGCAGCTTGGGGCAGGGGGATGGCTACACCTTC
CDR3aa: CASSLGQGDGYTF
abundance: -
j_gene: TRBJ1-2
v_gene: TRBV7-9
len: 13
d_gene: TRBD1

CDR3nt: TGTGCCACCAGCAGAGATCTGGAGAGCTCTGGAAACACCATATATTTT
CDR3aa: CATSRDLESSGNTIYF
abundance: -
j_gene: TRBJ1-3
v_gene: TRBV15
len: 16
d_gene: -

CDR3nt: TGTGCCAGCAGTTACGACAGGGGGGTCACTGAAGCTTTCTTT
CDR3aa: CASSYDRGVTEAFF
abundance: -
j_gene: TRBJ1-1
v_gene: TRBV6-5
len: 14
d_gene: TRBD1